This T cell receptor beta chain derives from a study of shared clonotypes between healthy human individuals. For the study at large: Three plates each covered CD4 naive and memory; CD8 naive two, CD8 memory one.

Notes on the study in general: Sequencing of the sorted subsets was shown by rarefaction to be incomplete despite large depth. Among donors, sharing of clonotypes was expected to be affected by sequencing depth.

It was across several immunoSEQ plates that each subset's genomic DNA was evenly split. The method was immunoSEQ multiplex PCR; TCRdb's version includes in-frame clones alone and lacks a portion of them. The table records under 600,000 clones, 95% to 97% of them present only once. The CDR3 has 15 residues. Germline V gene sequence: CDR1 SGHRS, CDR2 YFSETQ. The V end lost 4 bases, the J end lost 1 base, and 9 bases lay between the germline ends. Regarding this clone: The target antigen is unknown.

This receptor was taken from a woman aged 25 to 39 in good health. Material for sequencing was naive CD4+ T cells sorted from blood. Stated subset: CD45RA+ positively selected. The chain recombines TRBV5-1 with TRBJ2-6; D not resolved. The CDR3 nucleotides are TGCGCCAGCAGCAGCCGGTCTTCTGGGGCCAACGTCCTGACTTTC. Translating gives CASSSRSSGANVLTF.